This TCR beta chain originates from a study of Ad26.COV2.S vaccination and SARS-CoV-2 variants. General study results and limits: Reportedly, after vaccination the spike-specific CD8+ and CD4+ T cell responses displayed substantial breadth. While placebo recipients had lower spike-specific TCR breadth, vaccine recipients had more.

Assay used: immunoSEQ multiplex PCR; TCRdb lists only in-frame clones, some missing. This table has 410,000 or so clones, roughly 90% appearing once. Germline CDR1 and CDR2: MNHEY and SVGEGT. The CDR3 totals 13 residues. Trimming took off 2 bases at V and 3 bases at J, with 7 bases between the two ends. This clone was seen just once. Its antigen is undetermined. The same CDR3 also results from other DNA sequences found in this sample. Indicated treatment: some 20 received Ad26.COV2.S at low or high dose, single or two shots; about 5 received placebo; per-sample allocation not given. Sampling took place 63 days after the first vaccine or placebo injection. In Boston, the donor was an adult between 18-55 years of age.

V is TRBV6-2 or TRBV6-3 and J is TRBJ1-2; the D is unclear. The clonotype was recovered from a person aged 18-65 years who received the Ad26.COV2.S COVID-19 vaccine or a placebo. The sequencing here drew on peripheral blood, taken in a trial of Ad26.COV2.S vaccine versus placebo. Here the CDR3 reads CASSYGGYYGYTF. In DNA form, the CDR3 reads TGTGCCAGCAGTTACGGCGGATACTATGGCTACACCTTC.